There are a few counts of the clone carrying this T cell receptor (beta chain). Its matching antigen is unknown. TCRdb re-derived calls from the 5' RACE reads in MiXCR, one entry per CDR3 protein. The sample contains about 360,000 distinct CDR3 sequences, 20% of which appear only once. The data were taken from a study of CD8 T cells in ankylosing spondylitis. Study-wide findings and caveats: In peripheral blood, disease-linked CD8+ clones occurred at relatively low frequencies.

The V gene's germline CDR1 is LNHNV and CDR2 YYDKDF (reference sequence). CDR3 size: 16 residues. V dropped 5 bases and J dropped 3; count of bases not matched to a gene: 12. This receptor was taken from a male donor with ankylosing spondylitis or in good health (not recorded which). Input material: blood, either unsorted or a sorted T cell fraction (not recorded which). The V and J genes are TRBV15 and TRBJ2-7, with 8 bases matching TRBD1. CDR3 coding DNA: TGTGCCACCAGCCGAACCCGGACAGGGCGTTTCTACGAGCAGTACTTC. It is translated as CATSRTRTGRFYEQYF.